Presented here are 32 T cell receptor beta chains from one specimen sequenced in a study of PD-1 blockade in classical Hodgkin lymphoma. Time point reported: newly diagnosed, previously untreated cHL patient sample. PBMCs, once thawed, yielded CD8+ T cells isolated by magnetic negative selection. TCRdb's copy holds only in-frame clones and misses some; the assay was immunoSEQ multiplex PCR. The sample consists of about 21,000 clones, about 83% of them appearing once. The sample consisted of CD8+ T cells from blood. These receptors came from a human donor with classical Hodgkin lymphoma.

This clone was observed a handful of times. The CDR3 here is CASSDSPNYGYTF. CDR3 in DNA: TGCGCCAGCAGTGACTCCCCTAACTATGGCTACACCTTC. V is TRBV10-2 and J is TRBJ1-2; D gene uncertain. The CDR3 covers 13 residues. Germline lookup yields CDR1 WSHSY and CDR2 SAAADI. V lost 3 bases to trimming and J lost 0 bases, with 5 bases between them.

The chain carries TRBV4-3 and TRBJ1-2; TRBD1 aligns across 9 bases. V shed 1 base, J shed 5 bases, and the junction held 11 bases outside the gene matches. The germline V gene has CDR1 LGHNA and CDR2 YSLEER. The CDR3 covers 17 residues. The CDR3 protein is CASSQARVQGASYGYTF. DNA of the CDR3: TGCGCCAGCAGCCAAGCCCGAGTACAGGGGGCGTCTTATGGCTACACCTTC.

This chain joins TRBV10-3 and TRBJ1-2; D is undetermined. This CDR3 comprises 11 residues. V lost 8 bases and J 8 bases, leaving 12 bases between the germline ends. CDR1 and CDR2 (germline): ENHRY, SYGVKD. CDR3 sequence reads: CAIETLLGYTF. The CDR3 DNA follows: TGTGCCATCGAGACTCTATTGGGCTACACCTTC.

The rearrangement links TRBV5-1 to TRBJ2-7; D gene unclear. Deletions cut 0 bases from V and 4 bases from J, with 5 bases between. Germline V gives CDR1 SGHRS, CDR2 YFSETQ. The CDR3 is 12 residues long. The CDR3 reads CASSLDYYEQYF. CDR3 nucleotides: TGCGCCAGCAGCTTGGACTATTACGAGCAGTACTTC.

The genes are TRBV6-1 and TRBJ1-4; 9 positions agree with TRBD1. V was pared by 3 bases and J by 8 bases, with 7 bases of the junction left unmatched. CDR3 length: 15 amino acids. Germline loops: CDR1 MNHNS, CDR2 SASEGT. CDR3 amino acids: CASSEWTGAWEKLFF. DNA for the CDR3: TGTGCCAGCAGTGAGTGGACAGGGGCATGGGAAAAACTGTTTTTT.

The chain couples TRBV7-8 to TRBJ1-4, with D possibly being TRBD1 (6 bases). V shed 5 bases and J shed 0 bases, with 13 bases lying between them. The CDR3 extends over 16 amino acids. The germline V gene encodes CDR1 SGHVS and CDR2 FQNEAQ. CDR3 in DNA: TGTGCCAGCAGCGGTCAGGGGCCTGCAACTAATGAAAAACTGTTTTTT. It yields the protein CASSGQGPATNEKLFF.

CDR3 sequence: CASSDLLGARVTDTQYF. The DNA of the CDR3 is TGTGCCAGCAGTGACCTTTTGGGAGCCCGGGTCACAGATACGCAGTATTTT. The V gene is TRBV2, the J gene TRBJ2-3; weak D call: TRBD2 (5 bases). Germline V gene data show CDR1 as SNHLY and CDR2 as FYNNEI. V lost 3 bases and J lost 2, with 18 bases in between. The CDR3 has 17 amino acids.

This chain uses TRBV7-9 with TRBJ2-7, with D perhaps given as TRBD1 or TRBD2 (5 bases each). The V gene lost 5 bases and the J gene lost 0 bases, with 11 bases spanning the gap. The CDR3 runs to 14 residues. Germline V CDR1 and CDR2: SEHNR, FQNEAQ (reference sequence). The CDR3: CASSPRDVSYEQYF. CDR3 nucleotide sequence: TGTGCCAGCAGCCCTAGGGACGTCTCCTACGAGCAGTACTTC.

This chain uses TRBV5-1 with TRBJ1-5, with no clear D. This CDR3 has 12 amino acids. The germline V and J ends were trimmed by 0 bases and 6 bases, with 4 bases remaining between them. Germline V CDR1 and CDR2: SGHRS, YFSETQ. The CDR3 is CASSLEGQPQHF. The CDR3, as DNA: TGCGCCAGCAGCTTGGAGGGTCAGCCCCAGCATTTT.

This chain joins TRBV6-1 and TRBJ1-1, with D tentatively TRBD1 (6 bases). Germline values: CDR1 MNHNS, CDR2 SASEGT. This CDR3 spans 15 amino acids. Trimming removed 1 base at V and 1 base at J, with 10 bases between. CDR3 loop: CASSEDGQSNTEAFF. In DNA form, the CDR3 reads TGTGCCAGCAGTGAAGACGGACAGTCGAACACTGAAGCTTTCTTT.

The genes are TRBV4-1 and TRBJ1-1; TRBD1 matches 7 bases. The V gene end was trimmed by 4 bases and the J gene end by 0 bases; junction bases not matched to a gene: 8. The CDR3 is made up of 16 amino acids. Germline assignment: CDR1 MGHRA and CDR2 YSYEKL. CDR3 bases: TGCGCCAGCAGCCCCAGAGGACAGGCTTTGAACACTGAAGCTTTCTTT. Its translation is CASSPRGQALNTEAFF.

The chain has TRBV10-2 and TRBJ2-7, with D possibly called TRBD1 or TRBD2 (6 bases each). The CDR3 consists of 14 residues. Per germline, CDR1 WSHSY and CDR2 SAAADI. The V and J ends lost 6 bases and 7 bases respectively, with 19 bases between them. CDR3 bases: TGCGCCAGCAGCCAGCAGGGGACTGGGGGAGAGCAGTACTTC. Translating gives CASSQQGTGGEQYF.

The rearrangement uses TRBV30 and TRBJ1-5; D unclear. The CDR3 consists of 13 residues. Germline CDR1 reads GTSNPN; CDR2 reads SVGIG (reference sequence). V was cut by 1 base and J by 4 bases, with 8 bases left in between. The CDR3 reads CAWSGLNNQPQHF. DNA for the CDR3: TGTGCCTGGAGTGGACTGAATAATCAGCCCCAGCATTTT.

The chain combines TRBV4-1 with TRBJ2-3; D unresolved. Germline V gives CDR1 MGHRA, CDR2 YSYEKL. The CDR3 is made up of 13 amino acids. V was trimmed by 4 bases and J by 3 bases, leaving 8 bases between them. CDR3 residues: CASSLGLTDTQYF. The CDR3, as DNA: TGCGCCAGCAGCCTCGGCTTAACAGATACGCAGTATTTT.

The genes are TRBV7-2 and TRBJ2-1; D is uncertain. This CDR3 contains 15 residues. V was trimmed by 5 bases and J by 2 bases, leaving 13 bases between them. The germline V gene encodes CDR1 SGHTA and CDR2 FQGNSA. CDR3 DNA sequence: TGTGCCAGCAGCCTCGAGGATCGCCCCTACAATGAGCAGTTCTTC. Translated, it gives CASSLEDRPYNEQFF.

The J gene is TRBJ1-2, the V gene TRBV4-1, with D tentatively TRBD1 (6 bases). Trimming cost V 1 base and J 1 base, with 10 bases left between them. CDR1 is MGHRA and CDR2 is YSYEKL in the germline V gene. The CDR3 loop spans 15 amino acids. Here the CDR3 reads CASSQGTEHNYGYTF. CDR3 sequence (DNA): TGCGCCAGCAGCCAAGGGACAGAACATAACTATGGCTACACCTTC.

This sequence joins TRBV5-4 and TRBJ1-2; D is ambiguous. From germline, CDR1 is SGHNT and CDR2 YYREEE (reference sequence). This CDR3 has 11 amino acids. Between the trimmed V and J ends, which lost 2 bases and 4 bases, there was a span of 3 bases. CDR3 in amino acids: CASSFRYGYTF. The CDR3 nucleotides read TGTGCCAGCAGCTTCCGCTATGGCTACACCTTC.

Of note for this clone: An end of the junction does not agree with germline; a read error may underlie this. The rearrangement links TRBV4-1 to TRBJ1-2, with 9 bases matching TRBD1. The CDR3 is 17 residues long. In germline, CDR1 is MGHRA, CDR2 YSYEKL. The CDR3 DNA reads as TGCGCCAGCAGCCAAGATGGGGACAGGGTTGGGCCCTATGGCTACGCCTTC. It is translated as CASSQDGDRVGPYGYAF.

Only one count was recorded for this clone. The chain uses TRBV7-6 and TRBJ2-3, with 9 bases matching TRBD1. J gave up 6 bases and V 5 bases, and 21 bases lay outside the gene matches. The CDR3 is made up of 19 amino acids. CDR1 and CDR2 from the germline V gene are SGHVS and FNYEAQ. The CDR3 region is CASSGDGQGPNLVADTQYF. CDR3 coding DNA: TGTGCCAGCAGCGGAGACGGACAGGGGCCGAATCTAGTTGCGGATACGCAGTATTTT.

The chain uses TRBV5-1 and TRBJ1-4; 10 positions match TRBD1. Germline V gene lookup returns CDR1 SGHRS and CDR2 YFSETQ. J was trimmed by 6 bases and V by 0 bases; bases with no gene match: 2. The CDR3 is 15 residues long. Here the CDR3 reads CASSLEGQGDEKLFF. The CDR3 DNA follows: TGCGCCAGCAGCTTGGAAGGACAGGGGGATGAAAAACTGTTTTTT.

The chain recombines TRBV19 with TRBJ1-1; 7 bases align to TRBD1. The CDR3 spans 17 residues. The V gene end was trimmed by 0 bases and the J gene end by 0 bases; junction bases not matched to a gene: 7. Germline V gene sequence: CDR1 LNHDA, CDR2 SQIVND (reference sequence). CDR3 region: CASSIDPTGLMNTEAFF. For the CDR3, the DNA is TGTGCCAGTAGTATAGACCCGACAGGGCTCATGAACACTGAAGCTTTCTTT.

The rearrangement uses TRBV29-1 and TRBJ2-5; D is unresolved. The CDR3 is 13 residues long. The V gene's germline CDR1 is SQVTM and CDR2 ANQGSEA. V was shortened by 3 bases and J by 3 bases, with 11 bases between the two germline ends. Written as DNA, the CDR3 is TGCAGCGTTGACGAGTTTTGGGAAGAGACCCAGTACTTC. It translates to CSVDEFWEETQYF.

The J gene is TRBJ2-7, the V gene TRBV4-1; no clear D. V lost 5 bases and J 1 base, leaving 15 bases between the germline ends. The CDR3 totals 15 residues. Germline V gene lookup returns CDR1 MGHRA and CDR2 YSYEKL. This chain's CDR3 is CASSWAPGSSYEQYF. CDR3 DNA sequence: TGCGCCAGCAGCTGGGCCCCCGGGTCGTCCTACGAGCAGTACTTC.

V and J are TRBV4-1 and TRBJ1-5, with 7 bases lining up with TRBD1. Germline CDR1 is MGHRA and CDR2 is YSYEKL. The ends lost 2 bases at V and 2 bases at J; junction bases unmatched: 6. The CDR3 length is 16 residues. CDR3 DNA sequence: TGCGCCAGCAGCCAAAGAGAGGGGGCCGGCAATCAGCCCCAGCATTTT. This gives the protein CASSQREGAGNQPQHF.

The CDR3 here is CASSLTGGPQETQYF. Written as DNA, the CDR3 is TGTGCCAGCAGTTTAACCGGGGGCCCCCAAGAGACCCAGTACTTC. The chain recombines TRBV6-5 with TRBJ2-5; D could derive from TRBD1 or TRBD2 (6 bases each). V dropped 4 bases and J dropped 1 base, with 13 bases sitting between them. Germline-derived CDR1 and CDR2 are MNHEY and SVGAGI. The CDR3 sequence is 15 residues long.

This chain links TRBV27 with TRBJ2-1; 8 bases are shared with TRBD2. Germline V gene sequence: CDR1 MNHEY, CDR2 SMNVEV (reference sequence). The CDR3 extends over 15 amino acids. V gave up 2 bases and J gave up 6 bases; unmatched junction bases: 6. The CDR3 sequence is CASSLGTTSANEQFF. For the CDR3, the DNA is TGTGCCAGCAGTTTAGGGACGACTAGCGCCAATGAGCAGTTCTTC.

This clone came up a few times. The chain has TRBV29-1 and TRBJ2-1; 10 nucleotides align to TRBD1. Unmatched junction bases numbered 3, after V lost 7 bases and J lost 3 bases. This CDR3 comprises 13 residues. Germline-derived CDR1 and CDR2 are SQVTM and ANQGSEA. CDR3 DNA sequence: TGCAGCGCTTGGACAGGGGGCTACAATGAGCAGTTCTTC. Protein product: CSAWTGGYNEQFF.

For this clone: Different DNA sequences within this sample yield the same CDR3. The chain recombines TRBV27 with TRBJ2-1; perhaps TRBD2 as D (5 bases). Trimming stripped 2 bases from V and 0 bases from J, with 5 bases between. Germline V gives CDR1 MNHEY, CDR2 SMNVEV (reference sequence). The CDR3 is made up of 14 amino acids. The CDR3 spells CASSLGSSYNEQFF. For the CDR3, the DNA is TGTGCCAGCAGTTTAGGGAGCTCCTACAATGAGCAGTTCTTC.

The V gene is TRBV28, the J gene TRBJ2-2; D is unresolved. In germline, CDR1 is MDHEN, CDR2 SYDVKM. The V end was cut by 1 base, the J end by 5 bases, with 8 bases between. The CDR3 length is 14 residues. CDR3 coding DNA: TGTGCCAGCAGTTTATACCACCAAACCGGGGAGCTGTTTTTT. As protein: CASSLYHQTGELFF.

The rearrangement links TRBV14 to TRBJ2-1; D is possibly TRBD1 (6 bases). Germline V gene lookup returns CDR1 SGHDN and CDR2 FVKESK. The length of the CDR3 is 17 residues. Deletions cut 4 bases from V and 2 bases from J, with 18 bases between. The CDR3 reads CASSPGAGQSPYNEQFF. In nucleotides, the CDR3 is TGTGCCAGCAGCCCAGGGGCTGGGCAGTCGCCCTACAATGAGCAGTTCTTC. The whole variable domain, remainder taken from reference TRBV14 and TRBJ2-1, is EAGVTQFPSHSVIEKGQTVTLRCDPISGHDNLYWYRRVMGKEIKFLLHFVKESKQDESGMPNNRFLAERTGGTYSTLKVQPAELEDSGVYFCASSPGAGQSPYNEQFFGPGTRLTVL.

The chain combines TRBV2 with TRBJ2-7, with a weak D call TRBD2 (5 bases). Germline assignment: CDR1 SNHLY and CDR2 FYNNEI. The CDR3 spans 13 residues. V gave up 7 bases and J gave up 3 bases, with 13 bases separating them. The CDR3 reads CASMVYRGYEQYF. In nucleotides, the CDR3 is TGTGCCAGCATGGTCTACCGGGGCTACGAGCAGTACTTC. The variable domain in full, with the rest retrieved from reference TRBV2 and TRBJ2-7, is EPEVTQTPSHQVTQMGQEVILRCVPISNHLYFYWYRQILGQKVEFLVSFYNNEISEKSEIFDDQFSVERPDGSNFTLKIRSTKLEDSAMYFCASMVYRGYEQYFGPGTRLTVT.

The J gene is TRBJ2-7, the V gene TRBV4-1; 8 nucleotides match TRBD2. J gave up 2 bases and V 4 bases, and 7 bases lay outside the gene matches. CDR1 is MGHRA, CDR2 YSYEKL, per germline. This CDR3 region has 15 residues. In DNA, the CDR3 is TGCGCCAGCAGCCCCATGGAGCGGGGGCCCTACGAGCAGTACTTC. Its protein product is CASSPMERGPYEQYF.